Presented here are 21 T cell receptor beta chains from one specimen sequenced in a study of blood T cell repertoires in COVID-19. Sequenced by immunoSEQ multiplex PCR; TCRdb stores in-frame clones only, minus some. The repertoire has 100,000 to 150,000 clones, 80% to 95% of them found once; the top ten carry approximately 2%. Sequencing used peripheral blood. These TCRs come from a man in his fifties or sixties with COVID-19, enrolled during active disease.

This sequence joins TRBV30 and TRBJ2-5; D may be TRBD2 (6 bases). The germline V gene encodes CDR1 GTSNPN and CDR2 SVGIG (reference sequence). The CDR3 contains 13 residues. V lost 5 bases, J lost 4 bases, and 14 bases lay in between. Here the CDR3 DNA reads TGTGCCTGGGGGAGAGGGAGGCGAGAGACCCAGTACTTC. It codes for CAWGRGRRETQYF.

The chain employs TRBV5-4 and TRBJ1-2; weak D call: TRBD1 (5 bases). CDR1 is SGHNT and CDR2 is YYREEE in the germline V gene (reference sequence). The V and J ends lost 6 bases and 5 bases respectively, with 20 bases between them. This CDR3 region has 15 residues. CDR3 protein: CASTMGEGLGYGYTF. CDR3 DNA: TGTGCCAGCACCATGGGGGAGGGCTTGGGATATGGCTACACCTTC. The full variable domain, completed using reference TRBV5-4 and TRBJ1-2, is ETGVTQSPTHLIKTRGQQVTLRCSSQSGHNTVSWYQQALGQGPQFIFQYYREEENGRGNFPPRFSGLQFPNYSSELNVNALELDDSALYLCASTMGEGLGYGYTFGSGTRLTVV.

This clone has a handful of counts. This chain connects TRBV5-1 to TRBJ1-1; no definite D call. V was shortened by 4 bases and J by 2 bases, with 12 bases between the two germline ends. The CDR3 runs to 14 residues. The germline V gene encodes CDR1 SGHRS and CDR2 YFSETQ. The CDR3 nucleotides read TGCGCCAGCAGCCCATCAACACCTAACACTGAAGCTTTCTTT. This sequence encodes CASSPSTPNTEAFF.

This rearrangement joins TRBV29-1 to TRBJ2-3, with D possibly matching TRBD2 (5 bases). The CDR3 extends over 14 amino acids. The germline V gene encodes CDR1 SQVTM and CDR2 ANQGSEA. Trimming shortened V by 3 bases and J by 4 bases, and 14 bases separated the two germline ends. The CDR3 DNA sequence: TGCAGCGTTGAGTATCCAGCGGCCTCAGATACGCAGTATTTT. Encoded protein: CSVEYPAASDTQYF.

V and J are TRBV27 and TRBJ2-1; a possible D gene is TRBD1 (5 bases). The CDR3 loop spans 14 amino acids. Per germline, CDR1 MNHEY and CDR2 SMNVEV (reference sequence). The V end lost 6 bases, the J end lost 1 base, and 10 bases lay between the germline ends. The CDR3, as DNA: TGTGCCAGCAGCCGGACATTTTCCTACAATGAGCAGTTCTTC. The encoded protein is CASSRTFSYNEQFF.

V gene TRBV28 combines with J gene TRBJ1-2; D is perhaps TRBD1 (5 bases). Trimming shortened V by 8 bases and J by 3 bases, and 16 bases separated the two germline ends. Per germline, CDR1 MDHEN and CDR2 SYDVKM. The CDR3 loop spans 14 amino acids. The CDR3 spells CASVIRGEYYGYTF. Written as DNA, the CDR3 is TGTGCCAGCGTAATTCGGGGGGAGTACTATGGCTACACCTTC.

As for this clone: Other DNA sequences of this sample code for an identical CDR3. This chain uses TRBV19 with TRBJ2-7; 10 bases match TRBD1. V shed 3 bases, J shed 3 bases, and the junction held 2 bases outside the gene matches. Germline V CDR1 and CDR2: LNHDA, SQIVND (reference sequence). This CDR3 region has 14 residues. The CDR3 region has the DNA TGTGCCAGTAGTATTGGGACAGGGGTCTACGAGCAGTACTTC. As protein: CASSIGTGVYEQYF.

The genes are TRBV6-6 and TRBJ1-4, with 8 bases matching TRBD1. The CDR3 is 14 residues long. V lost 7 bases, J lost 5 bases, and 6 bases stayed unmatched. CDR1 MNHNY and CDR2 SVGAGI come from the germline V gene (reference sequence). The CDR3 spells CASTPDRANEKLFF. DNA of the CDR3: TGTGCCAGCACCCCGGACAGGGCGAATGAAAAACTGTTTTTT.

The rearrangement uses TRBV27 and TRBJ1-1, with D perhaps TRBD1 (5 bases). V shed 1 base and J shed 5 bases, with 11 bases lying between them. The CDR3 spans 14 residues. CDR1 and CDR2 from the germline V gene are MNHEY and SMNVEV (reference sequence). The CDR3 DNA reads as TGTGCCAGCAGTTTATACGGTCGGGGGACTGAAGCTTTCTTT. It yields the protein CASSLYGRGTEAFF.

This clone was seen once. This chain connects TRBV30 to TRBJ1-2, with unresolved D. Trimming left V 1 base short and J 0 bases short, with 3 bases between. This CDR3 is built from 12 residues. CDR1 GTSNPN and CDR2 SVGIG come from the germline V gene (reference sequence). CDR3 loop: CAWSAANYGYTF. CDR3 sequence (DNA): TGTGCCTGGAGTGCGGCTAACTATGGCTACACCTTC.

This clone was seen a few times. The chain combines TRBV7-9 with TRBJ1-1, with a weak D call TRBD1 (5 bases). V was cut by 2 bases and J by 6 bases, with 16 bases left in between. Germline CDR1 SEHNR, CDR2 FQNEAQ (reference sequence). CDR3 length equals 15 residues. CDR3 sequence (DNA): TGTGCCAGCAGCTTATCGGACACCCGATTTGCTGAAGCTTTCTTT. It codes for CASSLSDTRFAEAFF.

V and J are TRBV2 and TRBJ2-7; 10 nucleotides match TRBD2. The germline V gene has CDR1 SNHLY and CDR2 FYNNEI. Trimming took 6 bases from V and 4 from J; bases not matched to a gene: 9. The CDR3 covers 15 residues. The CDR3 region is CASRTLAGVTYEQYF. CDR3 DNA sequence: TGTGCCAGCAGAACCCTAGCGGGAGTAACGTACGAGCAGTACTTC. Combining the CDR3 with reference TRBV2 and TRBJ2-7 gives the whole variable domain EPEVTQTPSHQVTQMGQEVILRCVPISNHLYFYWYRQILGQKVEFLVSFYNNEISEKSEIFDDQFSVERPDGSNFTLKIRSTKLEDSAMYFCASRTLAGVTYEQYFGPGTRLTVT.

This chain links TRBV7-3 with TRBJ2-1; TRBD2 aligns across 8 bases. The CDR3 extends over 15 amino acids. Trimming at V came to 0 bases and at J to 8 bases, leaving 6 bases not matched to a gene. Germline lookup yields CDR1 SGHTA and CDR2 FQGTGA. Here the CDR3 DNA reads TGTGCCAGCAGCTTAACGAGCGGGAGCCTCGATGAGCAGTTCTTC. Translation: CASSLTSGSLDEQFF. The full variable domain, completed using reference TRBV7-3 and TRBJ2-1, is GAGVSQTPSNKVTEKGKYVELRCDPISGHTALYWYRQSLGQGPEFLIYFQGTGAADDSGLPNDRFFAVRPEGSVSTLKIQRTERGDSAVYLCASSLTSGSLDEQFFGPGTRLTVL.

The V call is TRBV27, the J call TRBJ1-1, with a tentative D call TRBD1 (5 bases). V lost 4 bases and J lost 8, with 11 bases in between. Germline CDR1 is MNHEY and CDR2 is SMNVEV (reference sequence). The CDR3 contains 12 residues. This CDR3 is CASSSRGSEAFF. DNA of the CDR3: TGTGCCAGCAGTTCCCGGGGGTCGGAAGCTTTCTTT.

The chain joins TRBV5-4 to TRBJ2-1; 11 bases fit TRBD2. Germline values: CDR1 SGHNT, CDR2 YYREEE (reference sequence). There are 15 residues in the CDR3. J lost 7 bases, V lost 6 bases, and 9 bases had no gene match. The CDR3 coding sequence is TGTGCCAGCACAGTAGCGGGAGGGCGAAGGAATGAGCAGTTCTTC. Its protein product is CASTVAGGRRNEQFF.

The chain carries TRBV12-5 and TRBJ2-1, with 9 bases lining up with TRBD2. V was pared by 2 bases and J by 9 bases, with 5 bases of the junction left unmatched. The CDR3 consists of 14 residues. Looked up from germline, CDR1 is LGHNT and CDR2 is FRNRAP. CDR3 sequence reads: CASGLTSGRAEQFF. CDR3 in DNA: TGTGCTAGTGGTTTGACTAGCGGGCGGGCTGAGCAGTTCTTC.

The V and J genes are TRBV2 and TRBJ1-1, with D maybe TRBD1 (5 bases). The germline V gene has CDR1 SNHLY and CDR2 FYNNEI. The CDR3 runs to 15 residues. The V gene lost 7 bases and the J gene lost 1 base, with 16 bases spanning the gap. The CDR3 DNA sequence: TGTGCCAGCAAGGAGCGGGGAACAGGGAACACTGAAGCTTTCTTT. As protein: CASKERGTGNTEAFF.

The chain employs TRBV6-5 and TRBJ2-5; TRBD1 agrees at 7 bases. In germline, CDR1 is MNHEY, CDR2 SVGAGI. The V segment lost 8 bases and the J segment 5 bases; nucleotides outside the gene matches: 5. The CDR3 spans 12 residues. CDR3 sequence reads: CASWTGDETQYF. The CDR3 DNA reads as TGTGCCAGCTGGACAGGTGACGAGACCCAGTACTTC.

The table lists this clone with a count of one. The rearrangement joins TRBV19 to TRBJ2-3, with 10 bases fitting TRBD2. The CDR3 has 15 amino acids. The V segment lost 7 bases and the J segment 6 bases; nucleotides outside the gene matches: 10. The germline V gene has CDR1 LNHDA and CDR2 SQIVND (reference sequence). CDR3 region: CASTPSGSGGDTQYF. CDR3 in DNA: TGTGCCAGTACCCCTAGCGGGAGCGGAGGGGATACGCAGTATTTT.

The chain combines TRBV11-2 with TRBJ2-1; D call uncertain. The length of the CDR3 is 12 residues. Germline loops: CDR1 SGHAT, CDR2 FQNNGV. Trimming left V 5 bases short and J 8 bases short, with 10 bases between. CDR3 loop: CASSDLGDEQFF. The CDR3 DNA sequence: TGTGCCAGCAGCGATTTGGGCGATGAGCAGTTCTTC.

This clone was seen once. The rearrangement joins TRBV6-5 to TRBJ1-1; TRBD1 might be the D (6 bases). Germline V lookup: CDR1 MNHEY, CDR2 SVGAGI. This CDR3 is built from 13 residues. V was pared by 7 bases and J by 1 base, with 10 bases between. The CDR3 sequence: CASKSQGNTEAFF. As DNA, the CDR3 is TGTGCCAGCAAATCACAGGGGAACACTGAAGCTTTCTTT.